Presented here are 5 T cell receptor beta chains from one specimen sequenced in a study of T cells after yellow fever vaccination. One entry per CDR3 protein results from TCRdb running MiXCR on the 5' RACE reads. The sample includes 230,000 or so distinct CDR3 sequences, less than 7.5% seen only once; the top ten take roughly 1%. Sequencing used CD4+ T cells sorted from PBMCs, obtained on the day of the yellow fever booster vaccination. These receptors were taken from a man aged 25-45 years who received the YFV17D yellow fever vaccine.

The chain uses TRBV2 and TRBJ1-2; the match to TRBD1 covers 7 bases. Trimming cost V 3 bases and J 4 bases; bases outside gene matches: 2. This CDR3 spans 13 amino acids. CDR1 is SNHLY and CDR2 is FYNNEI in the germline V gene. The CDR3 coding sequence is TGTGCCAGCAGTGACGAGGGGGCCTATGGCTACACCTTC. Translation: CASSDEGAYGYTF. The variable domain in full, completed from reference TRBV2 and TRBJ1-2, reads EPEVTQTPSHQVTQMGQEVILRCVPISNHLYFYWYRQILGQKVEFLVSFYNNEISEKSEIFDDQFSVERPDGSNFTLKIRSTKLEDSAMYFCASSDEGAYGYTFGSGTRLTVV.

Concerning this clonotype itself: This may be a read error: a much more frequent sequence differs by one nucleotide. The CDR3 here is CASSFVADSGYEQYF. The CDR3 DNA reads as TGTGCCAGCAGCTTCGTTGCGGATTCGGGCTACGAGCAGTACTTC. The rearrangement links TRBV7-2 to TRBJ2-7; D gene ambiguous. Germline V gene data show CDR1 as SGHTA and CDR2 as FQGNSA. With 3 bases removed from V and 3 bases from J, the gap between germline ends came to 15 bases. The CDR3 extends over 15 amino acids. The full variable domain, completed using reference TRBV7-2 and TRBJ2-7, is GAGVSQSPSNKVTEKGKDVELRCDPISGHTALYWYRQSLGQGLEFLIYFQGNSAPDKSGLPSDRFSAERTGGSVSTLTIQRTQQEDSAVYLCASSFVADSGYEQYFGPGTRLTVT.

This clonotype was recorded a few times. In nucleotides, the CDR3 is TGTGCCAGCAGCCGAGTGGGGAGTGGGGGCGAGCAGTACTTC. Encoded protein: CASSRVGSGGEQYF. V gene TRBV3-1 combines with J gene TRBJ2-7; perhaps D is TRBD1 or TRBD2 (5 bases each). The V end lost 4 bases, the J end lost 6 bases, and 16 bases lay between the germline ends. The germline V gene has CDR1 LGHDT and CDR2 YNNKEL (reference sequence). This CDR3 is 14 amino acids long.

V is TRBV20-1 and J is TRBJ2-2, with D possibly being TRBD1 (6 bases). The CDR3 contains 19 residues. Germline CDR1 reads DFQATT; CDR2 reads SNEGSKA (reference sequence). In DNA, the CDR3 is TGCAGCGTCAGGGGTCAGGCTACCGGGATGACTCCAACCACCGGGGAGCTGTTTTTT. Amino acids: CSVRGQATGMTPTTGELFF.

This clonotype was observed at least ten times. This chain uses TRBV7-9 with TRBJ2-5; D not certain. V was pared by 7 bases and J by 1 base, with 13 bases between. There are 14 residues in the CDR3. CDR1 and CDR2 (germline): SEHNR, FQNEAQ (reference sequence). DNA of the CDR3: TGTGCCAGCAACCGACCGGGCAGCCAAGAGACCCAGTACTTC. Its translation: CASNRPGSQETQYF.